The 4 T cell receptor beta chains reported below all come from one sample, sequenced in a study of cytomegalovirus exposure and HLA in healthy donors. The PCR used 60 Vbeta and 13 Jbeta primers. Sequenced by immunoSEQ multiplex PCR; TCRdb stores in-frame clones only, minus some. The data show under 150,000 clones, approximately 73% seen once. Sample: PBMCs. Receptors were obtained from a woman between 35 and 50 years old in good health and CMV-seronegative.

CDR3 amino acids: CASSQDLTNNYNEQFF. In DNA form, the CDR3 reads TGCGCCAGCAGCCAAGATCTAACTAATAATTACAATGAGCAGTTCTTC. The rearrangement joins TRBV4-1 to TRBJ2-1, with no clear D. This CDR3 comprises 16 residues. V was cut by 0 bases and J by 4 bases, with 13 bases left in between. Germline values: CDR1 MGHRA, CDR2 YSYEKL.

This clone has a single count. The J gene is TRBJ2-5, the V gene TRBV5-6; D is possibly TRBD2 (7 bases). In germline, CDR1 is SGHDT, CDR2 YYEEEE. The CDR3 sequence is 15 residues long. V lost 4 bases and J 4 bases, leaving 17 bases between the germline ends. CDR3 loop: CASSLNGGLRETQYF. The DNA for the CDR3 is TGTGCCAGCAGCCTCAACGGGGGGCTTCGAGAGACCCAGTACTTC.

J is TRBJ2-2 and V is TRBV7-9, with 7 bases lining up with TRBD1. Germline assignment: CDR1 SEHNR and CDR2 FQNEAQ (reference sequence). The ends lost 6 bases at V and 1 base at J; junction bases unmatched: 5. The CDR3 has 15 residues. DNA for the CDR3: TGTGCCAGCAGTTCCCGGGACAGGAACACCGGGGAGCTGTTTTTT. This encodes CASSSRDRNTGELFF.

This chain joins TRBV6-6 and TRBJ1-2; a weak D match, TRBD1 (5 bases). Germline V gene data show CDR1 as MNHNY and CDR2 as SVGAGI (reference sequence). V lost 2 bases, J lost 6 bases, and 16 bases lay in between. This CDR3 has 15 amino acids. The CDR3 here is CASSYTQDALHGYTF. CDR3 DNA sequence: TGTGCCAGCAGTTACACACAGGACGCTTTACATGGCTACACCTTC.